This T cell receptor (beta chain) appears in the sequencing data of a study of blood T cell repertoires in COVID-19. J lost 3 bases, V lost 5 bases, and 6 bases had no gene match. CDR1 is MGHRA, CDR2 YSYEKL, per germline. This CDR3 comprises 15 residues. Profiled with immunoSEQ multiplex PCR; TCRdb holds only in-frame clones, not every one. The sample records 150,000 or so clones, around 79% being singletons. This chain connects TRBV4-1 to TRBJ1-5, with TRBD1 matching over 8 bases. The material sequenced was PBMCs or T cells enriched from blood (not recorded which). This TCR derives from a woman aged 50 to 60 who had recovered from COVID-19. The DNA of the CDR3 is TGCGCCAGCAGCGGGGGACAGGCTATCAATCAGCCCCAGCATTTT. It is translated as CASSGGQAINQPQHF.